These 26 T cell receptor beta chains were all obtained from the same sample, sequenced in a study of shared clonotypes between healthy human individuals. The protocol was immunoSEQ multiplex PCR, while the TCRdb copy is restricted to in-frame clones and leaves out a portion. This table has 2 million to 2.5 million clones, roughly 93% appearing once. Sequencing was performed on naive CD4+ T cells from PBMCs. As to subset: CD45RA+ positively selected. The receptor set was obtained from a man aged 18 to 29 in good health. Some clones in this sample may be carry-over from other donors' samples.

CDR3 loop: CASGLGRYNEQFF. The CDR3, as DNA: TGTGCTAGTGGTTTAGGCAGATACAATGAGCAGTTCTTC. The V call is TRBV12-5, the J call TRBJ2-1; D remains ambiguous. Looked up from germline, CDR1 is LGHNT and CDR2 is FRNRAP. This CDR3 spans 13 amino acids. Deletions cut 3 bases from V and 4 bases from J, with 7 bases between.

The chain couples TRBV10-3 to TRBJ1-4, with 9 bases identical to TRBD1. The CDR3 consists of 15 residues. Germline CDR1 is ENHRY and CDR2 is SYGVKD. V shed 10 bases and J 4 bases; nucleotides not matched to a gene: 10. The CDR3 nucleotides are TGTGCCACACTAAACTCGGGACAGGGTAATGAAAAACTGTTTTTT. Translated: CATLNSGQGNEKLFF.

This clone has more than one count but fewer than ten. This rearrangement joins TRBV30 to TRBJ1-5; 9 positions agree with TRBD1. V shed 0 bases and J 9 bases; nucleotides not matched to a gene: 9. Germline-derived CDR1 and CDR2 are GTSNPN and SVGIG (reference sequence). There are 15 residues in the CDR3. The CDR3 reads CAWSVGTGTFGPQHF. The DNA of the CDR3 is TGTGCCTGGAGTGTAGGGACAGGGACTTTTGGGCCCCAGCATTTT.

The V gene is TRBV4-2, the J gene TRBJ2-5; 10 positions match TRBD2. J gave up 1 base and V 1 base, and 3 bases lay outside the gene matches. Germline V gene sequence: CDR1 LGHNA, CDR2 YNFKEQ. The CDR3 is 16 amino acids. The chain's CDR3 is CASSQGTSGAQETQYF. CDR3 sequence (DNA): TGTGCCAGCAGCCAAGGGACTAGCGGCGCCCAAGAGACCCAGTACTTC.

The CDR3 sequence: CASGVGAGSRTGELFF. CDR3 nucleotides: TGTGCCAGCGGCGTCGGGGCAGGGTCGCGCACCGGGGAGCTGTTTTTT. The chain carries TRBV5-5 and TRBJ2-2, with D possibly being TRBD1 or TRBD2 (5 bases each). V was clipped by 7 bases and J by 4 bases, with 20 bases between them. Germline-derived CDR1 and CDR2 are SGHKS and YYEKEE (reference sequence). The CDR3 runs 16 residues.

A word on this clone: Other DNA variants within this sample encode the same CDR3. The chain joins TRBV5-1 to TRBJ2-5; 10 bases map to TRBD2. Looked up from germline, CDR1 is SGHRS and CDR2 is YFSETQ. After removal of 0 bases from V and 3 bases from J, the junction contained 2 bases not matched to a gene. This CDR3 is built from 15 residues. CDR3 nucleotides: TGCGCCAGCAGCTTGGGACTAGCGGGCGAAGAGACCCAGTACTTC. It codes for CASSLGLAGEETQYF.

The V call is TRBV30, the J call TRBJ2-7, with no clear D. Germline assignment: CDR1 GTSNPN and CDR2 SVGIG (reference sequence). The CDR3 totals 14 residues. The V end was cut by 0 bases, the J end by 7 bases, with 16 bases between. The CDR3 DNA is TGTGCCTGGAGTGTACTTGTTCGTGGCGGAGAGCAGTACTTC. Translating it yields CAWSVLVRGGEQYF.

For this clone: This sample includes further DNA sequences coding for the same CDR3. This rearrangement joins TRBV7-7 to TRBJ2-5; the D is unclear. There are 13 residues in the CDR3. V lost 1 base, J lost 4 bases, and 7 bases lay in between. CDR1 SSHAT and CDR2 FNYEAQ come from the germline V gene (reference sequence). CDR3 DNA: TGTGCCAGCAGCTTAGGGGTAGGAGAGACCCAGTACTTC. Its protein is CASSLGVGETQYF.

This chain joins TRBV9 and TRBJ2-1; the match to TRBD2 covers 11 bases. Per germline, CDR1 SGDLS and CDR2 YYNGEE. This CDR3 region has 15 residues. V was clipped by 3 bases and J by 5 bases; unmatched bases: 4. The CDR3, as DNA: TGTGCCAGCAGCGAAAAGACTAGCGGGGACAATGAGCAGTTCTTC. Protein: CASSEKTSGDNEQFF.

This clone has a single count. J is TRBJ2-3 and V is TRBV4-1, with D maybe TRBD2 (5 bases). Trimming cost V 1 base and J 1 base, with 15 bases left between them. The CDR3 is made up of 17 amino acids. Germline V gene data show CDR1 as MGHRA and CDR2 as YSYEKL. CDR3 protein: CASSQGAGGFGTDTQYF. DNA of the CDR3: TGCGCCAGCAGCCAAGGGGCGGGTGGGTTTGGCACAGATACGCAGTATTTT.

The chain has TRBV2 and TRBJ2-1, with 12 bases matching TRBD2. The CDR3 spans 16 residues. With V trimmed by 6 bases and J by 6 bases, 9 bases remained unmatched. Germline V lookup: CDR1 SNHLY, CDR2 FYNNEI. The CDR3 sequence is CASREPSGRAINEQFF. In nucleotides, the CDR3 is TGTGCCAGCAGGGAACCTAGCGGGAGGGCCATCAATGAGCAGTTCTTC.

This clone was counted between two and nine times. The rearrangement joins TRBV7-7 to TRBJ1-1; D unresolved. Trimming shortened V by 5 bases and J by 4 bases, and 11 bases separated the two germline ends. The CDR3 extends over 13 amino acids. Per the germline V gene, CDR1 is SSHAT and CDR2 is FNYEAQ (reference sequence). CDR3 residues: CASSAQEGTEAFF. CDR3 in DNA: TGTGCCAGCAGCGCCCAGGAAGGCACTGAAGCTTTCTTT.

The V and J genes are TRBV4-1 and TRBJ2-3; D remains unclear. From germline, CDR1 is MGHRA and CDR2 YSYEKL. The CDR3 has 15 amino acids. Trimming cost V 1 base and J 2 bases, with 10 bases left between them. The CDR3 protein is CASSQVNADTDTQYF. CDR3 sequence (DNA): TGCGCCAGCAGCCAAGTTAACGCGGACACAGATACGCAGTATTTT.

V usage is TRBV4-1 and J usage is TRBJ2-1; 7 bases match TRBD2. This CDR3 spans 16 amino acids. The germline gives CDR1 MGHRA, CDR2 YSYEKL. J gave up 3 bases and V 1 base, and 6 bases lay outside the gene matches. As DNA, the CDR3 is TGCGCCAGCAGCCAAGGAGCGGGATATTACTACAATGAGCAGTTCTTC. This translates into CASSQGAGYYYNEQFF.

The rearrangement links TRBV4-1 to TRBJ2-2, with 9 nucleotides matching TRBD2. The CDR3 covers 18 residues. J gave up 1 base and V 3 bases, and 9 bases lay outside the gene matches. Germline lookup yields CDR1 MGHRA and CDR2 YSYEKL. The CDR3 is CASSQGLTSGWNTGELFF. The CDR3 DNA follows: TGCGCCAGCAGCCAGGGCCTGACTAGCGGATGGAACACCGGGGAGCTGTTTTTT.

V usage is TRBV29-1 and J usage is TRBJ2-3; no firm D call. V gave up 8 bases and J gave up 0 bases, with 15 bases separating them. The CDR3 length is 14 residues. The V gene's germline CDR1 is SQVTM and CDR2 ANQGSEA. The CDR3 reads CSLTLGGSTDTQYF. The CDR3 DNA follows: TGCAGCCTAACCCTCGGCGGCAGCACAGATACGCAGTATTTT.

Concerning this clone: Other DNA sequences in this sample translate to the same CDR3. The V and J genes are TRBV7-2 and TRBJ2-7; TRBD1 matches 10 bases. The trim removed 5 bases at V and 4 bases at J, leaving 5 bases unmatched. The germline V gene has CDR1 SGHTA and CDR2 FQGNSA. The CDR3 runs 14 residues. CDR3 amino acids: CASSPDRGRYEQYF. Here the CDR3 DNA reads TGTGCCAGCAGCCCAGACAGGGGGCGATACGAGCAGTACTTC.

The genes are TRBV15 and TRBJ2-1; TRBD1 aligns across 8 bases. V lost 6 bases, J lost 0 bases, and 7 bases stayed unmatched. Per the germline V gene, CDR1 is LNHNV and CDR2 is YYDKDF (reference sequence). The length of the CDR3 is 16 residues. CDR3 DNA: TGTGCCACCAGTCGGGGCAGGGGGCTCTCCTACAATGAGCAGTTCTTC. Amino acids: CATSRGRGLSYNEQFF.

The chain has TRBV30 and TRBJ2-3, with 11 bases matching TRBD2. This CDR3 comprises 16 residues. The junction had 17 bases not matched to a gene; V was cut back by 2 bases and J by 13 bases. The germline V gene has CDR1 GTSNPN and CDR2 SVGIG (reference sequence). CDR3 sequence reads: CAWSRPGTSGGDREYF. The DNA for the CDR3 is TGTGCCTGGAGTAGGCCCGGGACTAGCGGAGGGGACCGGGAGTATTTT.

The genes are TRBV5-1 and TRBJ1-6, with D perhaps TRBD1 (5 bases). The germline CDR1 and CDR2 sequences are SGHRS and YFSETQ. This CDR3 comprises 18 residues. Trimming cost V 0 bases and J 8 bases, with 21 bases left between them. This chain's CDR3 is CASSLGQGKRVFYSPLHF. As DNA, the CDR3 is TGCGCCAGCAGCTTGGGGCAGGGTAAAAGGGTTTTTTATTCACCCCTCCACTTT.

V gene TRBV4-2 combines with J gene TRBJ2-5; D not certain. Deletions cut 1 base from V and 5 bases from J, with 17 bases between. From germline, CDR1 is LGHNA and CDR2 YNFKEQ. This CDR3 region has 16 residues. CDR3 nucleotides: TGTGCCAGCAGCCAAGTTCCCACTTCCCCTGGGGAGACCCAGTACTTC. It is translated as CASSQVPTSPGETQYF.

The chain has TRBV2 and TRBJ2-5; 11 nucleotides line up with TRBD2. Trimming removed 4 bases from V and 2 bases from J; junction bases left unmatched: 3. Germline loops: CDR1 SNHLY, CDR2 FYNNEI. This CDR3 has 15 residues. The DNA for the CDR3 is TGTGCCAGCAGTGCTCTAGCGGGAGGACAAGAGACCCAGTACTTC. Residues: CASSALAGGQETQYF.

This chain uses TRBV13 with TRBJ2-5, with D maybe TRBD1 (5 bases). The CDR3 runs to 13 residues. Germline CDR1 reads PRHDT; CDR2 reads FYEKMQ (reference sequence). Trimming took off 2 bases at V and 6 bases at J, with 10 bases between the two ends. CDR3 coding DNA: TGTGCCAGCAGCTTACAGGGTCAACAGACCCAGTACTTC. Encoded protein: CASSLQGQQTQYF.

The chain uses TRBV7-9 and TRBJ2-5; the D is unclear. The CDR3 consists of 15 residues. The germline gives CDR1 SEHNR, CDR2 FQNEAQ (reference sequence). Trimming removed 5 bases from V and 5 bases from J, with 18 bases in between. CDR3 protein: CASSTGVRGSETQYF. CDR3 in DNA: TGTGCCAGCAGCACCGGAGTCCGTGGTTCGGAGACCCAGTACTTC.

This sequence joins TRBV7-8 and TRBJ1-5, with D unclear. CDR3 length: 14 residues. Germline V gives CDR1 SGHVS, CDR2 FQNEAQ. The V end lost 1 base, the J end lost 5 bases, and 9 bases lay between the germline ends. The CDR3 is CASSLVLSDQPQHF. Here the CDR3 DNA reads TGTGCCAGCAGCTTAGTCCTAAGTGATCAGCCCCAGCATTTT.

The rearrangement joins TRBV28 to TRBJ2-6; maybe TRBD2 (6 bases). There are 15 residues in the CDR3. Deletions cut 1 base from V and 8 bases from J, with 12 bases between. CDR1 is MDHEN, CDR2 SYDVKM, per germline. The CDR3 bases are TGTGCCAGCAGTTTATTTGGGGGGATCTCCAACGTCCTGACTTTC. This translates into CASSLFGGISNVLTF.